Following are 19 T cell receptor beta chains from one sample sequenced in a study of T-cell reconstitution after alpha-beta-depleted transplantation in children. This sample's TCRbeta library carried unique molecular identifier barcodes. MiXCR, applied by TCRdb to the PCR reads, yields one record per CDR3 protein. The table has about 610,000 distinct CDR3 sequences, roughly a tenth seen once. Sequenced here: PBMCs from the stem cell graft donor, sampled from the stem cell graft. Every receptor here comes from a human donor who donated a stem cell graft to a child with acute myeloid leukemia.

The chain links TRBV7-2 to TRBJ2-1, with 8 bases identical to TRBD1. Per germline, CDR1 SGHTA and CDR2 FQGNSA. The CDR3 runs 14 residues. Unmatched junction bases numbered 11, after V lost 8 bases and J lost 8 bases. CDR3 loop: CASLFDRGRDEQFF. CDR3 sequence (DNA): TGTGCCAGCCTTTTCGACAGGGGAAGAGATGAGCAGTTCTTC.

Points on this clonotype: It may be a read error: a sequence one base away is much more abundant. The chain carries TRBV20-1 and TRBJ2-1, with unresolved D. CDR3 length: 12 amino acids. Germline V CDR1 and CDR2: DFQATT, SNEGSKA (reference sequence). V was shortened by 3 bases and J by 10 bases, with 13 bases between the two germline ends. Here the CDR3 reads CSARFRRSEQFF. CDR3 coding DNA: TGCAGTGCTAGGTTCCGACGGAGCGAGCAGTTCTTC.

The J gene is TRBJ2-1, the V gene TRBV24-1, with D possibly TRBD2 on 6 matching bases. This CDR3 region has 13 residues. V was trimmed by 9 bases and J by 4 bases, leaving 12 bases between them. Germline CDR1 reads KGHDR; CDR2 reads SFDVKD. CDR3 in DNA: TGTGCCACCTTAGCGGATGAATACAATGAGCAGTTCTTC. Encoded protein: CATLADEYNEQFF.

The table lists this clonotype with a few counts. The J gene is TRBJ2-5, the V gene TRBV4-2; D ambiguous. Deletions cut 4 bases from V and 2 bases from J, with 14 bases between. The CDR3 covers 15 residues. Germline V CDR1 and CDR2: LGHNA, YNFKEQ. The CDR3 nucleotides read TGTGCCAGCAGCCCCCTAGTCCCGCTACAAGAGACCCAGTACTTC. Translating it yields CASSPLVPLQETQYF.

This clonotype was found many times. The V call is TRBV4-1, the J call TRBJ1-5; TRBD1 matches 7 bases. Looked up from germline, CDR1 is MGHRA and CDR2 is YSYEKL. The CDR3 consists of 16 residues. The J segment lost 4 bases and the V segment lost 1 base, leaving 7 bases of the junction unmatched. CDR3 residues: CASSQVLQGKNQPQHF. The CDR3 coding sequence is TGCGCCAGCAGCCAAGTCCTACAGGGGAAGAATCAGCCCCAGCATTTT.

This clonotype has a handful of counts. The genes are TRBV30 and TRBJ2-1; 7 bases match TRBD2. Losses at the gene ends were 4 bases for V and 1 base for J; bases not matched to a gene: 10. Germline V gene data show CDR1 as GTSNPN and CDR2 as SVGIG (reference sequence). The CDR3 consists of 16 residues. The CDR3 here is CAWKIGLAASYNEQFF. CDR3 bases: TGTGCCTGGAAAATAGGGCTAGCGGCTTCCTACAATGAGCAGTTCTTC. Full variable domain (remainder filled in from reference TRBV30 and TRBJ2-1): SQTIHQWPATLVQPVGSPLSLECTVEGTSNPNLYWYRQAAGRGLQLLFYSVGIGQISSEVPQNLSASRPQDRQFILSSKKLLLSDSGFYLCAWKIGLAASYNEQFFGPGTRLTVL.

This clonotype has more than one count but fewer than ten. V is TRBV15 and J is TRBJ2-5, with 9 positions matching TRBD1. The CDR3 runs to 15 residues. Losses at the gene ends were 2 bases for V and 6 bases for J; bases not matched to a gene: 7. CDR1 is LNHNV, CDR2 YYDKDF, per germline (reference sequence). DNA for the CDR3: TGTGCCACCAGCAGACCGCGACAGGGGGAAAAGACCCAGTACTTC. Translation gives CATSRPRQGEKTQYF.

This clonotype was observed a handful of times. In nucleotides, the CDR3 is TGCAGCGTTGAAGTGGGGGGACCCACCCATTACAATGAGCAGTTCTTC. This encodes CSVEVGGPTHYNEQFF. The chain uses TRBV29-1 and TRBJ2-1, with TRBD2 as a possible D gene (6 bases). V gave up 1 base and J gave up 4 bases, with 17 bases separating them. Looked up from germline, CDR1 is SQVTM and CDR2 is ANQGSEA. The CDR3 spans 16 residues.

The chain recombines TRBV20-1 with TRBJ2-5; 11 bases align to TRBD2. The CDR3 covers 18 residues. Trimming took 6 bases from V and 2 from J; bases not matched to a gene: 17. Per the germline V gene, CDR1 is DFQATT and CDR2 is SNEGSKA (reference sequence). The CDR3 here is CSAVTSGKLFPSQETQYF. CDR3 in DNA: TGCAGTGCCGTGACTAGCGGGAAACTTTTTCCATCACAAGAGACCCAGTACTTC.

This clonotype was counted only a few times. V is TRBV5-6 and J is TRBJ1-1, with D possibly matching TRBD1 (6 bases). CDR3 length equals 14 residues. The germline V gene encodes CDR1 SGHDT and CDR2 YYEEEE. V was clipped by 2 bases and J by 5 bases, with 13 bases between them. The CDR3 protein is CASSFDPRGTEAFF. CDR3 DNA: TGTGCCAGCAGCTTCGACCCGAGGGGGACTGAAGCTTTCTTT.

The sample holds many counts of this clonotype. The CDR3 bases are TGCGCCAGCAGCTTGGAGCAAGGCACAGATACGCAGTATTTT. Amino acid sequence: CASSLEQGTDTQYF. The chain recombines TRBV5-1 with TRBJ2-3; D gene ambiguous. This CDR3 contains 14 residues. Per the germline V gene, CDR1 is SGHRS and CDR2 is YFSETQ. V lost 0 bases and J lost 1, with 6 bases in between.

The rearrangement links TRBV20-1 to TRBJ2-7, with 8 bases identical to TRBD2. Per the germline V gene, CDR1 is DFQATT and CDR2 is SNEGSKA (reference sequence). V trimming: 0 bases; J trimming: 5 bases; junction bases outside the gene matches: 12. The CDR3 runs 16 residues. The CDR3 is CSARDDESGRSHEQYF. The DNA for the CDR3 is TGCAGTGCTAGAGACGACGAGAGCGGGAGATCCCACGAGCAGTACTTC.

The chain couples TRBV2 to TRBJ2-3; TRBD2 is a possible D gene (6 bases). This CDR3 contains 13 residues. The V gene's germline CDR1 is SNHLY and CDR2 FYNNEI. V lost 6 bases, J lost 5 bases, and 12 bases lay in between. The CDR3 bases are TGTGCCAGCAGCGGGGAGGCGAGAGATACGCAGTATTTT. Translated: CASSGEARDTQYF.

This clonotype was counted only a few times. This chain links TRBV5-1 with TRBJ2-1, with D hard to call. Per the germline V gene, CDR1 is SGHRS and CDR2 is YFSETQ. V dropped 4 bases and J dropped 6 bases, with 14 bases sitting between them. The CDR3 is 14 residues long. CDR3 sequence reads: CASSLGVVGNEQFF. In DNA form, the CDR3 reads TGCGCCAGCAGCCTTGGTGTAGTGGGCAATGAGCAGTTCTTC.

This clonotype showed up many times. This chain connects TRBV18 to TRBJ2-7; 8 bases line up with TRBD2. The CDR3 covers 14 residues. Germline V gives CDR1 KGHSH, CDR2 LQKENI. The V gene end was trimmed by 6 bases and the J gene end by 3 bases; junction bases not matched to a gene: 7. CDR3 nucleotides: TGTGCCAGCTCCGGGACTAGGATTGACTACGAGCAGTACTTC. Amino acids: CASSGTRIDYEQYF.

This clonotype was seen only a few times. The rearrangement links TRBV5-5 to TRBJ2-1; 8 bases map to TRBD2. Losses at the gene ends were 2 bases for V and 12 bases for J; bases not matched to a gene: 7. The CDR3 covers 13 residues. From germline, CDR1 is SGHKS and CDR2 YYEKEE (reference sequence). CDR3 DNA: TGTGCCAGCAGCTTTCCGGGGGGGCTCGGGCAGTTCTTC. Encoded protein: CASSFPGGLGQFF.

This clonotype was detected ten times or more. The genes are TRBV29-1 and TRBJ2-7, with 11 bases matching TRBD2. The CDR3 has 14 residues. The V gene end was trimmed by 6 bases and the J gene end by 10 bases; junction bases not matched to a gene: 14. Germline CDR1 reads SQVTM; CDR2 reads ANQGSEA. The CDR3 is CSVMTSGISKEQYF. CDR3 DNA: TGCAGCGTCATGACTAGCGGGATCTCGAAGGAACAGTACTTC.

This clonotype occurred a few times. J is TRBJ1-2 and V is TRBV27; D is unclear. The germline CDR1 and CDR2 sequences are MNHEY and SMNVEV (reference sequence). Trimming took off 3 bases at V and 6 bases at J, with 8 bases between the two ends. The CDR3 runs to 12 residues. CDR3 in amino acids: CASSFRGNGYTF. DNA for the CDR3: TGTGCCAGCAGTTTTCGAGGGAATGGCTACACCTTC.

This clonotype showed up just a few times. The CDR3 sequence: CASSAHRLERQYF. The CDR3 DNA follows: TGTGCCAGCAGTGCCCACAGATTGGAACGGCAGTACTTC. The chain has TRBV6-6 and TRBJ2-7; D uncertain. Trimming took 5 bases from V and 9 from J, leaving 17 bases between them. The germline V gene encodes CDR1 MNHNY and CDR2 SVGAGI (reference sequence). The CDR3 runs to 13 residues.